This record covers a single T cell receptor beta chain. It has no known antigen specificity. No quality values exist for individual bases; no much larger clone is one base distant. Libraries were prepared through the immunoSEQ multiplex PCR assay. TCRdb holds this immuneACCESS table with in-frame rearrangements only. Some clones are missing; in checked studies, unresolved V genes explain under half, and the rest has no known cause. Within this sample are around 7,200 clones, with about 80% of them counted one time only. Of the sample, about 39% is held by the ten largest clones. In the germline V gene, CDR1 corresponds to SGDLS and CDR2 to YYNGEE. V loses 0 bases, J loses 2 bases, and the germline ends lie 13 bases apart. The CDR3 contains 16 residues, cysteine and phenylalanine counted. The only DNA kept is the CDR3, 48 bases in frame from the first base. These data belong to a study of PD-1 and CTLA-4 blockade in melanoma (TCRdb year 2021). Looking at the study overall: In patients with melanoma, the researchers looked at the effects of CTLA-4 blockade versus PD-1 blockade on the CD8 T cell response that was melanoma-reactive.

The TCR originated in a human donor with melanoma. The material sequenced was CD8+ T cells from peripheral blood, taken before anti-PD-1 treatment. Recombination linked TRBV9 to TRBJ2-3, and the D gene may be TRBD2, 5 bases matching. The CDR3 loop reads CASSVGGRAPTDTQYF. At the DNA level, the sequence is TGTGCCAGCAGCGTAGGTGGGCGGGCTCCCACAGATACGCAGTATTTT.